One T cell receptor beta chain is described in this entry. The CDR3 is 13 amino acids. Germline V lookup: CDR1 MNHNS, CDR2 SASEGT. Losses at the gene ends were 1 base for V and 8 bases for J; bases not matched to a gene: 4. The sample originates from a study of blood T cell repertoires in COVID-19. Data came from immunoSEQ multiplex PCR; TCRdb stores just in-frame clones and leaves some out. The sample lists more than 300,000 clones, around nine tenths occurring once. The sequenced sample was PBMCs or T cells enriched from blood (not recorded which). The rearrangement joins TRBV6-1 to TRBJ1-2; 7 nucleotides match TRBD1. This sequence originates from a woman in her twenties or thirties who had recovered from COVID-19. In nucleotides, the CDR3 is TGTGCCAGCAGTGAAGGACAGGGCCTCGGCTACACCTTC. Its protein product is CASSEGQGLGYTF.